The rows below give T cell receptor beta chains drawn from one sample of a study of T cells in Graves' hyperthyroidism and ophthalmopathy. TCRdb fed the multiplex PCR reads into MiXCR, producing one record per CDR3 protein. The sample shows about 600,000 distinct CDR3 sequences, around 15% of them seen only once. Sequencing used blood. These receptor sequences come from a woman aged 50 to 65 with Graves' ophthalmopathy. The CDR3 runs from the conserved cysteine through the conserved F or W.

v_gene	j_gene	CDR3aa
TRBV5-1	TRBJ1-1	CASSFRQGTEAFF
TRBV7-2	TRBJ1-3	CASSLVSQGRNTIYF
TRBV9	TRBJ2-2	CASSVVSGQGGTGELFF
TRBV18	TRBJ1-2	CASSYQKRQGSYGYTF
TRBV20-1	TRBJ2-4	CSAGHGTGGVRDIQYF
TRBV2	TRBJ2-1	CASRAELAGYYNEQFF
TRBV4-3	TRBJ1-5	CASSQEWGGSNQPQHF
TRBV7-2	TRBJ1-2	CASSLIRERPYGYTF
TRBV28	TRBJ1-5	CASGSANQPQHF
TRBV15	TRBJ2-1	CATSRDDRARWSNEQFF
TRBV5-1	TRBJ2-2	CASRTPGLAPGVGGELFF
TRBV13	TRBJ2-5	CASSSLGVKTQYF
TRBV29-1	TRBJ2-7	CSVTRDRSYEQYF
TRBV6-2/TRBV6-3	TRBJ2-1	CASSSLLAGGFNEQFF
TRBV2	TRBJ2-7	CASRTTGFYEQYF
TRBV3-1	TRBJ2-7	CASSQAGTLSYEQYF
TRBV5-1	TRBJ2-2	CASSPSSGTNTGELFF
TRBV7-8	TRBJ2-7	CASSPARRWGYEQYF
TRBV5-8	TRBJ2-3	CASSLDGRSSDTQYF
TRBV7-9	TRBJ1-5	CASSHEQEDQPQHF
TRBV15	TRBJ2-1	CATSEGQGARLADNEQFF
TRBV7-9	TRBJ2-5	CASTRLAGVQETQYF
TRBV20-1	TRBJ2-3	CSARKAGFTDTQYF
TRBV28	TRBJ2-3	CASSTLALWGTDTQYF
TRBV24-1	TRBJ2-6	CATSGRGFSGANVLTF
TRBV19	TRBJ1-2	CASREAGYGYTF
TRBV20-1	TRBJ2-3	CSARVPSGRADTQYF
TRBV7-3	TRBJ2-1	CASSLGSAGVHNEQFF
TRBV6-5	TRBJ2-7	CASSYPSGTSGRQRREQYF
TRBV2	TRBJ2-7	CASSASSDRYEQYF
TRBV7-9	TRBJ1-2	CASSLGRRNYGYTF
TRBV6-1	TRBJ2-1	CASRLYQGQGGYNEQFF
TRBV20-1	TRBJ1-3	CSADRGSGNTIYF
TRBV5-1	TRBJ2-1	CASSFLSSGRAGGNEQFF
TRBV7-9	TRBJ1-1	CASSLNGRSTEAFF
TRBV18	TRBJ2-1	CATTVAGGFNEQFF
TRBV9	TRBJ2-3	CASSVAAQGADTQYF
TRBV2	TRBJ1-2	CAGGQGMDGYTF
TRBV9	TRBJ2-7	CASSVAPTGALGEQYF
TRBV11-2	TRBJ2-7	CASSPTRPGIEQYF
TRBV7-9	TRBJ1-1	CAGIENTEAFF
TRBV9	TRBJ2-7	CASSVAWDRSYEQYF
TRBV30	TRBJ1-1	CAWSVLGGSRYTEAFF
TRBV6-5	TRBJ2-3	CASSYKGRTDSRSTQYF
TRBV5-1	TRBJ2-1	CASSLTSGLNEQFF
TRBV4-3	TRBJ2-1	CASSQDWGLAGRNEQFF